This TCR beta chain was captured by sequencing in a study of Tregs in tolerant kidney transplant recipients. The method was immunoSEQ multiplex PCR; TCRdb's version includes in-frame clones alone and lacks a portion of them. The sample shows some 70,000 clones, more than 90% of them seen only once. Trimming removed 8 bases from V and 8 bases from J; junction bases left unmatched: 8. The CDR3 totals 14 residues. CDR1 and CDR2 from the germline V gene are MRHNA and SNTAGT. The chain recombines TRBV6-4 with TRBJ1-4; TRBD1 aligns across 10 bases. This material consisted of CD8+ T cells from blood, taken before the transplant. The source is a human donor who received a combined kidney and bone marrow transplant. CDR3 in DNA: TGTGCCAGCGTACCCGGGACAGGGGTGGAAAAACTGTTTTTT. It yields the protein CASVPGTGVEKLFF.